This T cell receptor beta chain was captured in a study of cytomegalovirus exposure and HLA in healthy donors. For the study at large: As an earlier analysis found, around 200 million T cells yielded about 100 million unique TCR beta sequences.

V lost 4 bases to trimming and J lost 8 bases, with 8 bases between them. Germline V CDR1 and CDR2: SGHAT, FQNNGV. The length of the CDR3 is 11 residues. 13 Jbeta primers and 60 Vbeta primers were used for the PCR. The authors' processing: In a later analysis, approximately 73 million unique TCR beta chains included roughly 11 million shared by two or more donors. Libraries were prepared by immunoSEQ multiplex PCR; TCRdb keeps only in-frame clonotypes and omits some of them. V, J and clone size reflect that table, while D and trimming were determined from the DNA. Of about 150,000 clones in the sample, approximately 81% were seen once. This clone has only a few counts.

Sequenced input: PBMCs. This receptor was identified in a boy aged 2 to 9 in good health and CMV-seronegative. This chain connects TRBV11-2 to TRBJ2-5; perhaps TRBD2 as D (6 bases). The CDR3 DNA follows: TGTGCCAGCAGCTGGGGGGAAACCCAGTACTTC. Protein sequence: CASSWGETQYF. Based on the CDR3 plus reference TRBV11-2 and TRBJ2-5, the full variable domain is EAGVAQSPRYKIIEKRQSVAFWCNPISGHATLYWYQQILGQGPKLLIQFQNNGVVDDSQLPKDRFSAERLKGVDSTLKIQPAKLEDSAVYLCASSWGETQYFGPGTRLLVL.